This paragraph reports one T cell receptor beta chain. This record comes from a study of control samples from healthy donors and cancer patients. The data were produced by immunoSEQ multiplex PCR, yet TCRdb's version contains in-frame clones alone and is incomplete. The table lists about 79,000 clones, 93% of them singletons. The germline V gene encodes CDR1 KGHSH and CDR2 LQKENI. This CDR3 spans 16 amino acids. The ends were cut back, 4 bases at V and 2 bases at J, with 17 bases in the middle. V and J are TRBV18 and TRBJ1-1, with a possible D match to TRBD1 (5 bases). The sequence was obtained from a woman aged 40-49 years with lung cancer. Specimen: PBMCs. CDR3 sequence: CASSLLKGKENTEAFF. The CDR3 DNA sequence: TGTGCCAGCTCACTACTAAAGGGGAAAGAAAACACTGAAGCTTTCTTT.